This T cell receptor beta chain was found in a study of T cell repertoires in cytomegalovirus infection. Each CDR3 protein is one row after TCRdb ran MiXCR on the reads. The sample includes around 900,000 distinct CDR3 sequences, 31% of them seen just once. This clonotype has more than one count but fewer than ten. No antigen is known for it. The CDR3 has 16 residues. Germline CDR1 is SEHNR and CDR2 is FQNEAQ (reference sequence). J was trimmed by 6 bases and V by 5 bases; bases with no gene match: 12. The sample consisted of cultured CD8+ T cells from PBMCs, taken from culture after CMV antigen stimulation. This chain uses TRBV7-9 with TRBJ1-5; 8 nucleotides line up with TRBD1. The clonotype was recovered from a human donor in good health (CMV status not recorded). Some clones in this sample may be carry-over from other donors' samples. The CDR3 DNA follows: TGTGCCAGCAGCGATGGGGGCACAGGGGGTATTCAGCCCCAGCATTTT. Its translation is CASSDGGTGGIQPQHF.